This entry features one T cell receptor beta chain sequence. This specimen belongs to a study of shared clonotypes between healthy human individuals. Profiling relied on immunoSEQ multiplex PCR, and the TCRdb table lists in-frame clones only, not all of them. The profile shows about 1,500,000 clones, over 95% of them singletons. Germline assignment: CDR1 SGHDN and CDR2 FVKESK. The CDR3 loop spans 19 amino acids. J gave up 7 bases and V 1 base, and 22 bases lay outside the gene matches. The sample consisted of naive CD4+ T cells sorted from blood. Subset noted: CD45RA+ positively selected. The sequence was collected from a man younger than 40 in good health. V usage is TRBV14 and J usage is TRBJ2-7; 7 bases are a match to TRBD2. The CDR3 spells CASSQGQAGFLAPILEQYF. CDR3 sequence (DNA): TGTGCCAGCAGCCAAGGACAAGCGGGGTTTCTAGCGCCCATCTTGGAGCAGTACTTC.